Included here is one T cell receptor beta chain sequence, with context. Its antigen is unknown. This specimen comes from a study of T cell responses to AZD1222 COVID-19 vaccine. Whole-study findings and limits: Reportedly, close to half of spike-specific TCRs are directed against unmutated variant regions.

Profiled with immunoSEQ multiplex PCR; TCRdb holds only in-frame clones, not every one. The sample consists of about 110,000 clones, 87% of them appearing once. The CDR3 loop spans 17 amino acids. The ends lost 3 bases at V and 7 bases at J; junction bases unmatched: 13. Germline assignment: CDR1 SGHAT and CDR2 FQNNGV. The sequenced sample was peripheral blood, obtained on day 0 of AZD1222 vaccination. V is TRBV11-2 and J is TRBJ2-1; 9 bases are shared with TRBD2. This sequence was found in an adult in good health. CDR3 DNA sequence: TGTGCCAGCAGCTTTGTTAGCCCTCGCGGGGGGGGGAATGAGCAGTTCTTC. Its translation is CASSFVSPRGGGNEQFF.